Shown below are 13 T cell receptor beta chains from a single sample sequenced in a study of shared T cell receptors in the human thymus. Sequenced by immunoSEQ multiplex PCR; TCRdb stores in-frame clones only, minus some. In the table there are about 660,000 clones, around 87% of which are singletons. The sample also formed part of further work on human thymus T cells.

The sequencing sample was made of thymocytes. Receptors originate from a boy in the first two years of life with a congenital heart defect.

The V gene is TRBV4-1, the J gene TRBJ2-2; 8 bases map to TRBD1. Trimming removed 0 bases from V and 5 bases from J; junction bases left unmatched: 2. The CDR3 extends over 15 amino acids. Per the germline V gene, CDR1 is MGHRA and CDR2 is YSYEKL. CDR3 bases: TGCGCCAGCAGCCAAGACAGGGGGCGGACCGGGGAGCTGTTTTTT. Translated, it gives CASSQDRGRTGELFF.

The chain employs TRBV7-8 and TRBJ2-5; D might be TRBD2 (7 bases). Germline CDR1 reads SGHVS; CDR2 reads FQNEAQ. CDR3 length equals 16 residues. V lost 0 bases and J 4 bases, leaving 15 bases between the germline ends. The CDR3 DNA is TGTGCCAGCAGCTTAGCCCGGGGGGCAAGGGGAGAGACCCAGTACTTC. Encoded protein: CASSLARGARGETQYF.

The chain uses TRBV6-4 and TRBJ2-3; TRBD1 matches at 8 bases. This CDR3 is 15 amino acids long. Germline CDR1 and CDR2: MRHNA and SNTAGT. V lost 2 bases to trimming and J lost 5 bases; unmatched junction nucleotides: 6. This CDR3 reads CASSDPGQGVDTQYF. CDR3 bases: TGTGCCAGCAGTGACCCCGGACAGGGAGTAGATACGCAGTATTTT.

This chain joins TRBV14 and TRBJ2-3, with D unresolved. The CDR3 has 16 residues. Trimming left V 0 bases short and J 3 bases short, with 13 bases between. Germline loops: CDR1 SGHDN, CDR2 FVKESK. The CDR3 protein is CASSQETPEATDTQYF. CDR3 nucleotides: TGTGCCAGCAGCCAAGAAACCCCCGAGGCAACAGATACGCAGTATTTT.

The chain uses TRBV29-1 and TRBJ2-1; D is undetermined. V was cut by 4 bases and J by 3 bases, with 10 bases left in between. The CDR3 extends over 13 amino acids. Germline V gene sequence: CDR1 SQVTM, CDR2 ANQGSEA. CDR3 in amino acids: CSVGHPHYNEQFF. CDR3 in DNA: TGCAGCGTTGGACACCCACACTACAATGAGCAGTTCTTC.

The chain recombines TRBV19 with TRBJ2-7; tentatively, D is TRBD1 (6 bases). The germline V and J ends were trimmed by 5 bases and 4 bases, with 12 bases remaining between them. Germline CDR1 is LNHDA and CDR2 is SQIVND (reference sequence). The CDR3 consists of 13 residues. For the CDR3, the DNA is TGTGCCAGTAGTGTCCGAGGGGGTTACGAGCAGTACTTC. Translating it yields CASSVRGGYEQYF.

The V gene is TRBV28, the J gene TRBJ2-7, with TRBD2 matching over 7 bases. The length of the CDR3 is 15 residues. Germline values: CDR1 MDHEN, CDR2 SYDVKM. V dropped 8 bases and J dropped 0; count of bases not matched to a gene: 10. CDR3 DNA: TGTGCCAGCGTTAAAACTAGCGCCCCCTCCTACGAGCAGTACTTC. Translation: CASVKTSAPSYEQYF.

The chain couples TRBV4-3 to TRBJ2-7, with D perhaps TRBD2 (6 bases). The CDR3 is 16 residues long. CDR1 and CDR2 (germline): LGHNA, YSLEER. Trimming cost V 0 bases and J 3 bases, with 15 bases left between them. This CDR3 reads CASSQDRTGVDYEQYF. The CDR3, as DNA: TGCGCCAGCAGCCAAGATCGGACGGGGGTGGACTACGAGCAGTACTTC.

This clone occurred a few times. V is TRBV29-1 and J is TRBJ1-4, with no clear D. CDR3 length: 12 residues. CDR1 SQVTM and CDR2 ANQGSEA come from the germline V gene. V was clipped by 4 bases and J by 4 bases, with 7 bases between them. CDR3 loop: CSVGQFNEKLFF. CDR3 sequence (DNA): TGCAGCGTTGGGCAGTTTAATGAAAAACTGTTTTTT.

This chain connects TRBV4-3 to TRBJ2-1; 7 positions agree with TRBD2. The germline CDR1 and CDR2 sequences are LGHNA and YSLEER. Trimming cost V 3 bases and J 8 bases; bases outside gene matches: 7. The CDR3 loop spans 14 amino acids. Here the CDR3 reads CASSQRGGDDEQFF. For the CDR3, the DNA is TGCGCCAGCAGCCAGAGGGGAGGGGACGATGAGCAGTTCTTC.

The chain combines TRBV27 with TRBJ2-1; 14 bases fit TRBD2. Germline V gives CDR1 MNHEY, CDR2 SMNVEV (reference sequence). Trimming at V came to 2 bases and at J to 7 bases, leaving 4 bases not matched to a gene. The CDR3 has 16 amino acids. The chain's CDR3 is CASSLPGTSGRNEQFF. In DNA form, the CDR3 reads TGTGCCAGCAGTTTACCTGGGACTAGCGGGAGAAATGAGCAGTTCTTC.

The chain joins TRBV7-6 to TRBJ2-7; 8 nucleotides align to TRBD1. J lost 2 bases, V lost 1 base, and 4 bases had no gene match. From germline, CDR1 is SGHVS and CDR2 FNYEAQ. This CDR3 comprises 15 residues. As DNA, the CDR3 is TGTGCCAGCAGCTTAGAGCAGGGGGCGGCCTACGAGCAGTACTTC. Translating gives CASSLEQGAAYEQYF.

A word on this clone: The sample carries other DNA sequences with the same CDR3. The CDR3, as DNA: TGTGCCACCAGCAGAGGGCAGAATAATTCACCCCTCCACTTT. This codes for CATSRGQNNSPLHF. This chain connects TRBV15 to TRBJ1-6; D is undetermined. Between the trimmed V and J ends, which lost 1 base and 5 bases, there was a span of 6 bases. This CDR3 region has 14 residues. CDR1 LNHNV and CDR2 YYDKDF come from the germline V gene (reference sequence).